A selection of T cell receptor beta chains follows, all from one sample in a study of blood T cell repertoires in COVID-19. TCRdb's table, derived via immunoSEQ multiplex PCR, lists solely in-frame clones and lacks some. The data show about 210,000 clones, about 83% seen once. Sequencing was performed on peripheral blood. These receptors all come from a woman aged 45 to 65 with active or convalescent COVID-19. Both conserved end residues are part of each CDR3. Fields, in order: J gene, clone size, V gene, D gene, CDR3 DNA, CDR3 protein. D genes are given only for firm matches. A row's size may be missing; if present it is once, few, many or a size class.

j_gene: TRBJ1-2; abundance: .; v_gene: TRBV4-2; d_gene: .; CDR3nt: TGTGCCAGCAGCCAACTGGGAGGAGGGGCCGGCTATGGCTACACCTTC; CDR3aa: CASSQLGGGAGYGYTF
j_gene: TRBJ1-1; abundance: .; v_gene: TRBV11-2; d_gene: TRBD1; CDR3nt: TGTGCCAGCAGCTTGCGCCAGGACAGGGGGAACACTGAAGCTTTCTTT; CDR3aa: CASSLRQDRGNTEAFF
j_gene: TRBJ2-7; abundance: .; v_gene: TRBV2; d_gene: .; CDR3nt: TGTGCCAGCAGTGTTCTCGAGCAGTACTTC; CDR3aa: CASSVLEQYF
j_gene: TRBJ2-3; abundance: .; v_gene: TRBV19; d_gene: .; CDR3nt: TGTGCCAGTAGGGCGGAGGGTTTGTCAGATACGCAGTATTTT; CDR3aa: CASRAEGLSDTQYF
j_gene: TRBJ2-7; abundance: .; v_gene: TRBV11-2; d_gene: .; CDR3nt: TGTGCCAGCAGCAGCCAACCGAGCTCCTACGAGCAGTACTTC; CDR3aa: CASSSQPSSYEQYF
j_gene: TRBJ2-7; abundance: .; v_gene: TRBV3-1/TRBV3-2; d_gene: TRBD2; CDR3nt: TGTGCCAGCAGCCATAGCGGGAGCTCCTACGAGCAGTACTTC; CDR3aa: CASSHSGSSYEQYF
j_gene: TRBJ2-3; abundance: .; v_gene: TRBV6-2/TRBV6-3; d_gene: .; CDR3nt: TGTGCCAGCAGTTACTCGGGCGGGACGCCAGATACGCAGTATTTT; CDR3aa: CASSYSGGTPDTQYF
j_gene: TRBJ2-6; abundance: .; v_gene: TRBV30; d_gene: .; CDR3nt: TGTGCCTGGAGCTCAGGGGCTGGGGCCAACGTCCTGACTTTC; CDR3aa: CAWSSGAGANVLTF
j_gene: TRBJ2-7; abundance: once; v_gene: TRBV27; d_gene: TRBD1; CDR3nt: TGTGCCAGCAGGATGGGACAGGGTTACGAGCAGTACTTC; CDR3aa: CASRMGQGYEQYF
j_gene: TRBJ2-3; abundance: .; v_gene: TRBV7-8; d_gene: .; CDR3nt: TGTGCCGCGAGGGCCGCAGATACGCAGTATTTT; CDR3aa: CAARAADTQYF
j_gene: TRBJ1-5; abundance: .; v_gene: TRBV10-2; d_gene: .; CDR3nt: TGCGCCAGCAGACTCGACAGTTATAGCAATCAGCCCCAGCATTTT; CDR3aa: CASRLDSYSNQPQHF
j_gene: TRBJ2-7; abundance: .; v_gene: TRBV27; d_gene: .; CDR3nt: TGTGCCAGCAGCCTGCAAAGGGGCTCCTACGAGCAGTACTTC; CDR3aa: CASSLQRGSYEQYF
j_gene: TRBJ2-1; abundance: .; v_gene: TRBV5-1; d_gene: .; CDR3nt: TGCGCCAGCAGCTTGGACAGGTCTGGCAATGAGCAGTTCTTC; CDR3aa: CASSLDRSGNEQFF
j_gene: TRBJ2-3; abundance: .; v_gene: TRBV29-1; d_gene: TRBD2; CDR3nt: TGCAGCGTGGGGGGGGTGGCGGACCTCAGCACAGATACGCAGTATTTT; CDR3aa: CSVGGVADLSTDTQYF
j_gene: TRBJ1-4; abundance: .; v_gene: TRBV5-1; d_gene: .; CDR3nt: TGCGCCAGCCGCGCCTCGTTGGTTAATGAAAAACTGTTTTTT; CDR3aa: CASRASLVNEKLFF
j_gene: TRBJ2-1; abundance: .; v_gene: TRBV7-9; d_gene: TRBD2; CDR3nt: TGTGCCAGCAGCTGGGGACTAGCGGGAGCAGATGAGCAGTTCTTC; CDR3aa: CASSWGLAGADEQFF
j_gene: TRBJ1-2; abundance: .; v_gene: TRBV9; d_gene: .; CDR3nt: TGTGCCAGCAGCGTCTATAACTATGGCTACACCTTC; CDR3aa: CASSVYNYGYTF